The 27 T cell receptor beta chains given below trace back to one sample, sequenced in a study of OX40 agonist ivuxolimab in advanced cancers. Assay used: immunoSEQ multiplex PCR; TCRdb lists only in-frame clones, some missing. The sample holds about 37,000 clones, 85% seen once. Here the sequenced sample was CD4+ or CD8+ T cells sorted from blood, taken in a trial of the OX40 agonist ivuxolimab. The receptors originated from an adult with an advanced solid tumor such as melanoma, head and neck, liver or kidney cancer.

The V gene is TRBV7-9, the J gene TRBJ1-1, with 9 bases identical to TRBD1. The CDR3 runs to 13 residues. CDR1 is SEHNR, CDR2 FQNEAQ, per germline (reference sequence). V trimming: 3 bases; J trimming: 9 bases; junction bases outside the gene matches: 5. CDR3 coding DNA: TGTGCCAGCAGCTTGGTCGACAGGGGGAAAGCTTTCTTT. This codes for CASSLVDRGKAFF.

This clone has just a few counts. The V gene is TRBV2, the J gene TRBJ2-7, with D hard to call. Between the trimmed V and J ends, which lost 7 bases and 6 bases, there was a span of 13 bases. This CDR3 contains 12 residues. The germline V gene has CDR1 SNHLY and CDR2 FYNNEI. CDR3 DNA sequence: TGTGCCAGCACGGCACCGAGGTCCGAGCAGTACTTC. This encodes CASTAPRSEQYF.

The gene calls are TRBV27 and TRBJ2-3; TRBD1 agrees at 7 bases. The CDR3 contains 14 residues. The trim removed 6 bases at V and 1 base at J, leaving 4 bases unmatched. Germline CDR1 and CDR2: MNHEY and SMNVEV (reference sequence). CDR3 sequence reads: CASRQGPGTDTQYF. CDR3 nucleotide sequence: TGTGCCAGCAGACAGGGGCCGGGCACAGATACGCAGTATTTT.

The rearrangement uses TRBV4-1 and TRBJ2-2, with 7 bases matching TRBD1. In germline, CDR1 is MGHRA, CDR2 YSYEKL. The CDR3 runs 15 residues. The V segment lost 1 base and the J segment 4 bases; nucleotides outside the gene matches: 3. The CDR3 spells CASSQGQGPTGELFF. In DNA, the CDR3 is TGCGCCAGCAGCCAAGGACAGGGACCCACCGGGGAGCTGTTTTTT.

This chain links TRBV6-5 with TRBJ2-1; D not certain. V was pared by 7 bases and J by 7 bases, with 14 bases between. The germline V gene has CDR1 MNHEY and CDR2 SVGAGI. The CDR3 length is 13 residues. The CDR3, as DNA: TGTGCCAGCACCCTTAATAGTGGGAATGAGCAGTTCTTC. Its protein product is CASTLNSGNEQFF.

This clone was counted between two and nine times. This chain connects TRBV13 to TRBJ1-2; unclear D gene. There are 14 residues in the CDR3. Germline V lookup: CDR1 PRHDT, CDR2 FYEKMQ (reference sequence). V lost 2 bases and J lost 1, with 8 bases in between. CDR3 loop: CASSLYGGNYGYTF. CDR3 nucleotides: TGTGCCAGCAGCTTATACGGAGGTAACTATGGCTACACCTTC.

This chain joins TRBV6-1 and TRBJ2-6; D not certain. The CDR3 sequence is 18 residues long. Deletions cut 3 bases from V and 1 base from J, with 16 bases between. The germline CDR1 and CDR2 sequences are MNHNS and SASEGT. CDR3 coding DNA: TGTGCCAGCAGTGATGGTTATCGGAAGGGTTCTGGGGCCAACGTCCTGACTTTC. This codes for CASSDGYRKGSGANVLTF.

V is TRBV19 and J is TRBJ2-2; 16 bases line up with TRBD2. There are 19 residues in the CDR3. The trim removed 5 bases at V and 6 bases at J, leaving 12 bases unmatched. Germline V lookup: CDR1 LNHDA, CDR2 SQIVND (reference sequence). The CDR3 reads CASSFPPGLAGGRPGELFF. In nucleotides, the CDR3 is TGTGCCAGTAGTTTTCCGCCGGGACTAGCGGGAGGGAGGCCCGGGGAGCTGTTTTTT.

This clone was seen just once. This rearrangement joins TRBV28 to TRBJ2-3; 8 nucleotides line up with TRBD1. Per the germline V gene, CDR1 is MDHEN and CDR2 is SYDVKM. The CDR3 is 14 amino acids. After removal of 10 bases from V and 3 bases from J, the junction contained 9 bases not matched to a gene. The CDR3 reads CATRDRPRTDTQYF. CDR3 nucleotide sequence: TGTGCCACCAGGGACAGGCCAAGGACAGATACGCAGTATTTT.

This clone came up once. V and J are TRBV30 and TRBJ2-1; D is unresolved. Trimming left V 4 bases short and J 6 bases short, with 7 bases between. CDR1 is GTSNPN and CDR2 is SVGIG in the germline V gene (reference sequence). CDR3 length: 11 residues. Here the CDR3 reads CAWTRSNEQFF. Written as DNA, the CDR3 is TGTGCCTGGACACGGAGCAATGAGCAGTTCTTC.

CDR3 DNA sequence: TGTGCCAGTAGTATATTCCAGGGGACAGGGGTTCGAAATCAGCCCCAGCATTTT. It codes for CASSIFQGTGVRNQPQHF. The chain links TRBV19 to TRBJ1-5, with 10 positions matching TRBD1. The J segment lost 4 bases and the V segment lost 2 bases, leaving 11 bases of the junction unmatched. The length of the CDR3 is 18 residues. In germline, CDR1 is LNHDA, CDR2 SQIVND (reference sequence).

The rearrangement joins TRBV7-9 to TRBJ2-7, with 8 bases aligning to TRBD2. The trim removed 5 bases at V and 7 bases at J, leaving 10 bases unmatched. CDR1 is SEHNR, CDR2 FQNEAQ, per germline (reference sequence). The CDR3 totals 14 residues. The CDR3 DNA sequence: TGTGCCAGCAGCCGGATTAGCGGGGCTCAGGAGCAGTACTTC. This codes for CASSRISGAQEQYF.

This clone has a handful of counts. The chain is built from TRBV5-1 and TRBJ1-6; 7 positions match TRBD1. The CDR3 is 13 amino acids. Germline V gives CDR1 SGHRS, CDR2 YFSETQ. J gave up 11 bases and V 2 bases, and 4 bases lay outside the gene matches. The CDR3 reads CASSFDRVPPLHF. The DNA of the CDR3 is TGCGCCAGCAGCTTCGACAGGGTTCCACCCCTCCACTTT.

CDR3 sequence reads: CASSQGIQRGPLARGDTQYF. In DNA form, the CDR3 reads TGCGCCAGCAGCCAAGGAATCCAGCGGGGGCCACTAGCACGGGGAGATACGCAGTATTTT. The rearrangement links TRBV4-1 to TRBJ2-3, with 8 bases matching TRBD2. CDR3 length equals 20 residues. Per germline, CDR1 MGHRA and CDR2 YSYEKL. The V segment lost 1 base and the J segment 5 bases; nucleotides outside the gene matches: 20.

The chain joins TRBV25-1 to TRBJ1-5; D gene ambiguous. This CDR3 region has 12 residues. Germline values: CDR1 MGHDK, CDR2 SYGVNS. Trimming took 1 base from V and 6 from J, leaving 4 bases between them. Written as DNA, the CDR3 is TGTGCCAGCAGTGAATTAGGTCAGCCCCAGCATTTT. It translates to CASSELGQPQHF.

This clone was counted a few times. V is TRBV21-1 and J is TRBJ1-6; no DNA check was done on the table's D call, TRBD1. TRBV21-1 has pseudogene status. CDR3 size: 19 residues. CDR3 DNA sequence: TGTGCCAGCAGCATTCAAGACTCGCACAGGGGGATGGATAATTCACCCCTCCACTTT. Amino acids: CASSIQDSHRGMDNSPLHF.

This clone appeared once. The V call is TRBV9, the J call TRBJ2-7, with TRBD2 matching 13 bases. The CDR3 has 15 amino acids. V shed 4 bases and J 3 bases; nucleotides not matched to a gene: 4. Germline V lookup: CDR1 SGDLS, CDR2 YYNGEE. The CDR3 nucleotides are TGTGCCAGCAGCCCCGGGACTAGCGGGATCTACGAGCAGTACTTC. Its protein product is CASSPGTSGIYEQYF.

The chain recombines TRBV6-1 with TRBJ2-3; the D gene is possibly TRBD2 (5 bases). Germline assignment: CDR1 MNHNS and CDR2 SASEGT. This CDR3 contains 14 residues. Trimming removed 4 bases at V and 6 bases at J, with 14 bases between. Here the CDR3 DNA reads TGTGCCAGCAGTGTAATCTTACGGAGGGATACGCAGTATTTT. It codes for CASSVILRRDTQYF.

The chain employs TRBV5-8 and TRBJ1-1; no definite D call. This CDR3 contains 13 residues. In germline, CDR1 is SGHTS, CDR2 YDEGEE. V lost 1 base and J lost 0, with 4 bases in between. The CDR3 nucleotides are TGTGCCAGCAGCTTGTCTCTGAACACTGAAGCTTTCTTT. It codes for CASSLSLNTEAFF.

The chain has TRBV5-1 and TRBJ2-4; TRBD1 is a possible D gene (5 bases). Germline V gene lookup returns CDR1 SGHRS and CDR2 YFSETQ. CDR3 length: 15 residues. The germline V and J ends were trimmed by 4 bases and 0 bases, with 11 bases remaining between them. CDR3 sequence reads: CASSIRQLAKNIQYF. Here the CDR3 DNA reads TGCGCCAGCAGCATACGACAGCTAGCCAAAAACATTCAGTACTTC.

The table lists this clone with a count of one. This chain joins TRBV4-1 and TRBJ2-5; a weak D match, TRBD2 (5 bases). CDR1 is MGHRA, CDR2 YSYEKL, per germline. Between the trimmed V and J ends, which lost 5 bases and 5 bases, there was a span of 18 bases. The length of the CDR3 is 15 residues. The CDR3 here is CASSETERRRETQYF. As DNA, the CDR3 is TGCGCCAGCAGCGAAACGGAGCGGAGGCGTGAGACCCAGTACTTC.

The gene calls are TRBV29-1 and TRBJ2-3; TRBD2 agrees at 8 bases. This CDR3 is 18 amino acids long. From germline, CDR1 is SQVTM and CDR2 ANQGSEA. V shed 1 base, J shed 2 bases, and the junction held 14 bases outside the gene matches. In DNA form, the CDR3 reads TGCAGCGTTGAAGTTAATGCGGCGGGAGGCTTTCTCACAGATACGCAGTATTTT. It translates to CSVEVNAAGGFLTDTQYF.

The V call is TRBV25-1, the J call TRBJ1-6; tentative D call: TRBD1 (6 bases). V lost 3 bases, J lost 7 bases, and 10 bases lay in between. Germline assignment: CDR1 MGHDK and CDR2 SYGVNS. This CDR3 has 14 residues. The chain's CDR3 is CASSEGGRNSPLHF. In nucleotides, the CDR3 is TGTGCCAGCAGTGAGGGGGGGCGAAATTCACCCCTCCACTTT.

The V call is TRBV6-6, the J call TRBJ2-7; 8 nucleotides align to TRBD1. Germline CDR1 and CDR2: MNHNY and SVGAGI (reference sequence). Trimming removed 6 bases from V and 7 bases from J; junction bases left unmatched: 11. The CDR3 length is 14 residues. The CDR3 spells CASSPASTGGEQYF. The CDR3 region has the DNA TGTGCCAGCAGCCCTGCCTCTACAGGGGGAGAGCAGTACTTC.

This chain links TRBV27 with TRBJ1-1, with D possibly TRBD1 on 5 matching bases. V lost 5 bases and J lost 1, with 11 bases in between. The CDR3 is 14 amino acids. Per germline, CDR1 MNHEY and CDR2 SMNVEV (reference sequence). The CDR3 DNA sequence: TGTGCCAGCAGTGCCTGGGGCGAGAACACTGAAGCTTTCTTT. This sequence encodes CASSAWGENTEAFF.

V is TRBV9 and J is TRBJ2-7; no firm D call. The CDR3 covers 14 residues. CDR1 is SGDLS and CDR2 is YYNGEE in the germline V gene. Trimming took off 4 bases at V and 7 bases at J, with 18 bases between the two ends. This CDR3 is CASSLRPVPGEQYF. The CDR3 region has the DNA TGTGCCAGCAGCTTAAGGCCGGTCCCAGGTGAGCAGTACTTC.

This clone was detected once. The genes are TRBV2 and TRBJ2-1; 9 positions match TRBD2. Per germline, CDR1 SNHLY and CDR2 FYNNEI. The CDR3 runs to 15 residues. V shed 5 bases and J 4 bases; nucleotides not matched to a gene: 6. Written as DNA, the CDR3 is TGTGCCAGCAGTTTTAGCGGGGGAGGATACAATGAGCAGTTCTTC. Residues: CASSFSGGGYNEQFF.